The 25 T cell receptor beta chains reported below all come from one sample, sequenced in a study of T cells expressing NK-cell markers (dated by TCRdb to the early 2020s). The library was made by 5' RACE. Sequencing instrument: Illumina HiSeq 2000. The reads went through TCRdb reprocessing, and each CDR3 protein sequence gets one entry with no DNA. The sample's own table lists 25,000 to 35,000 distinct CDR3 sequences. The ten largest clones take up approximately 60% of the sample. What was sequenced was blood T cells: a sorted CD56 or NKG2C T cell subset, CD4+ or CD8+ T cells, or bulk PBMC T cells (not recorded which). These receptor sequences come from a woman between 18 and 70 years old in good health.

This chain links TRBV6-2 or TRBV6-3 with TRBJ2-2; the D call of TRBD2 rests on TCRdb alone, since no DNA is present to check it. Germline V gene lookup returns CDR1 MNHEY and CDR2 SVGEGT. This CDR3 contains 16 residues. The CDR3 is CASSTYSGIVTGELFF.

The chain is built from TRBV4-1 and TRBJ2-5; TCRdb gives TRBD1 as the D gene, but with no DNA this cannot be confirmed. CDR1 and CDR2 from the germline V gene are MGHRA and YSYEKL. CDR3 size: 16 residues. The chain's CDR3 is CASSHPTLGGQETQYF.

This rearrangement joins TRBV11-2 to TRBJ2-1; TCRdb designates TRBD1, a call that cannot be tested without DNA. The CDR3 totals 14 residues. The germline gives CDR1 SGHAT, CDR2 FQNNGV. The CDR3 loop is CASSFRDSYNEQFF.

The J gene is TRBJ2-2, the V gene TRBV7-8. This CDR3 is built from 18 residues. Germline V lookup: CDR1 SGHVS, CDR2 FQNEAQ. This chain's CDR3 is CASSLGVPDNRRTGELFF.

J is TRBJ2-7 and V is TRBV14; TCRdb names TRBD1, which stays unverified in the absence of DNA. The CDR3 contains 17 residues. Germline V gene data show CDR1 as SGHDN and CDR2 as FVKESK. CDR3 amino acids: CASSQDWGPGIPYEQYF.

The chain has TRBV7-9 and TRBJ1-4. The CDR3 is 15 amino acids. The germline V gene has CDR1 SEHNR and CDR2 FQNEAQ (reference sequence). Here the CDR3 reads CASSLISPTNEKLFF. The whole variable domain, remainder taken from reference TRBV7-9 and TRBJ1-4, is DTGVSQNPRHKITKRGQNVTFRCDPISEHNRLYWYRQTLGQGPEFLTYFQNEAQLEKSRLLSDRFSAERPKGSFSTLEIQRTEQGDSAMYLCASSLISPTNEKLFFGSGTQLSVL.

This chain links TRBV12-3 or TRBV12-4 with TRBJ1-5; TCRdb proposes TRBD1, but this gene call is untestable without DNA. The CDR3 consists of 15 residues. The chain's CDR3 is CASSLDRELGQPQHF.

The V gene is TRBV27, the J gene TRBJ2-7; TCRdb's D gene call, TRBD1, goes unchecked for lack of DNA. The CDR3 has 13 amino acids. Per the germline V gene, CDR1 is MNHEY and CDR2 is SMNVEV (reference sequence). CDR3 region: CASSRDGGYEQYF.

V gene TRBV6-1 combines with J gene TRBJ2-1; TCRdb gives TRBD2 as the D gene, but with no DNA this cannot be confirmed. Per germline, CDR1 MNHNS and CDR2 SASEGT. The CDR3 consists of 15 residues. The chain's CDR3 is CASSATSGSYNEQFF.

CDR3 sequence reads: CASSPSVAGGRQETQYF. The rearrangement joins TRBV27 to TRBJ2-5; TCRdb lists TRBD1, though no DNA is available to test this call. The CDR3 extends over 17 amino acids. Germline CDR1 and CDR2: MNHEY and SMNVEV (reference sequence).

The rearrangement uses TRBV7-3 and TRBJ2-4; TCRdb calls TRBD2, which cannot be checked without DNA. Germline V gene sequence: CDR1 SGHTA, CDR2 FQGTGA. The CDR3 spans 14 residues. CDR3 residues: CASSSSSGGDIQYF. The full variable domain, completed using reference TRBV7-3 and TRBJ2-4, is GAGVSQTPSNKVTEKGKYVELRCDPISGHTALYWYRQSLGQGPEFLIYFQGTGAADDSGLPNDRFFAVRPEGSVSTLKIQRTERGDSAVYLCASSSSSGGDIQYFGAGTRLSVL.

The V and J genes are TRBV27 and TRBJ2-1; absent DNA, TCRdb's TRBD1 call cannot be checked. Germline-derived CDR1 and CDR2 are MNHEY and SMNVEV (reference sequence). The CDR3 contains 14 residues. The CDR3 is CASSLFWGDNEQFF.

V is TRBV28 and J is TRBJ2-1; TCRdb proposes TRBD2, but this gene call is untestable without DNA. Per the germline V gene, CDR1 is MDHEN and CDR2 is SYDVKM. The CDR3 loop spans 15 amino acids. CDR3 protein: CASSFWTSGSHEQFF.

The chain uses TRBV12-3 or TRBV12-4 and TRBJ1-1; TCRdb's D call of TRBD1 is untestable without DNA. The CDR3 has 12 amino acids. The CDR3 sequence is CASSNGGTEAFF.

This chain uses TRBV15 with TRBJ2-3; TCRdb outputs TRBD1, but without DNA this stays unchecked. Germline CDR1 reads LNHNV; CDR2 reads YYDKDF (reference sequence). This CDR3 contains 16 residues. The CDR3 reads CATSRERGLHTDTQYF.

The chain combines TRBV27 with TRBJ2-1; TCRdb proposes TRBD1, but this gene call is untestable without DNA. The CDR3 is made up of 15 amino acids. Per germline, CDR1 MNHEY and CDR2 SMNVEV (reference sequence). The CDR3 here is CASSPLGGGVYEQFF.

The genes are TRBV9 and TRBJ2-2; no DNA is available, so the TRBD1 call from TCRdb remains unchecked. The CDR3 is made up of 15 amino acids. Germline V gene lookup returns CDR1 SGDLS and CDR2 YYNGEE. CDR3 loop: CASSVVPDRPGELFF.

The chain carries TRBV12-3 or TRBV12-4 and TRBJ2-1. This CDR3 is 13 amino acids long. The CDR3 loop is CASEGGSNNEQFF.

This rearrangement joins TRBV15 to TRBJ2-3. CDR1 and CDR2 from the germline V gene are LNHNV and YYDKDF (reference sequence). CDR3 length: 14 residues. CDR3 residues: CATSREGYTDTQYF.

CDR3 protein: CASSLTAGLNSPLHF. The V gene is TRBV27, the J gene TRBJ1-6. Germline loops: CDR1 MNHEY, CDR2 SMNVEV (reference sequence). The CDR3 is 15 residues long.

The chain has TRBV29-1 and TRBJ2-2; the D call from TCRdb, TRBD2, cannot be confirmed without DNA. This CDR3 contains 12 residues. Germline V gene sequence: CDR1 SQVTM, CDR2 ANQGSEA. The CDR3 here is CSVGLVSGELFF.

The chain couples TRBV4-1 to TRBJ1-5; the TRBD1 assignment by TCRdb is unverifiable without DNA. Germline V gives CDR1 MGHRA, CDR2 YSYEKL. The CDR3 contains 16 residues. The CDR3 loop is CASSQEDRESNQPQHF.

This chain connects TRBV13 to TRBJ2-3; TCRdb's D gene call, TRBD1, goes unchecked for lack of DNA. The CDR3 consists of 16 residues. Per the germline V gene, CDR1 is PRHDT and CDR2 is FYEKMQ (reference sequence). CDR3 sequence: CASSLVVGGGSDTQYF.

The chain employs TRBV4-1 and TRBJ2-5; with no DNA, the TCRdb D assignment of TRBD2 cannot be verified. Germline loops: CDR1 MGHRA, CDR2 YSYEKL. The CDR3 is made up of 14 amino acids. The CDR3 loop is CATKEVAAQETQYF.

This sequence joins TRBV27 and TRBJ2-5; the TCRdb call, TRBD1, lacks DNA for checking. Germline V CDR1 and CDR2: MNHEY, SMNVEV (reference sequence). The CDR3 extends over 14 amino acids. The chain's CDR3 is CASSFHRAQETQYF.